The rows below give T cell receptor beta chains drawn from one sample of a study of cytomegalovirus exposure and HLA in healthy donors. The protocol was immunoSEQ multiplex PCR, while the TCRdb copy is restricted to in-frame clones and leaves out a portion. The sample lists 140,000 to 150,000 clones; approximately 79% were seen once. Sequenced: PBMCs. The receptors here all came from a woman aged 30 to 39 in good health and CMV-seronegative. Both conserved end residues are part of each CDR3. The order of the fields is D gene, V gene, J gene, clone size, CDR3 protein, CDR3 DNA. The D gene is left open where the match is weak. A row's size may be missing; if present it is once, few, many or a size class.

TRBD1,TRBV7-2,TRBJ1-5,-,CASSVGGGNNQPQHF,TGTGCCAGCAGCGTAGGGGGCGGAAACAATCAGCCCCAGCATTTT
TRBD2,TRBV19,TRBJ2-6,-,CASSMAIAGAGANVLTF,TGTGCCAGTAGTATGGCGATAGCGGGGGCTGGGGCCAACGTCCTGACTTTC
TRBD2,TRBV9,TRBJ2-3,-,CASSLLAGGTDTQYF,TGTGCCAGCAGCCTACTAGCGGGGGGCACAGATACGCAGTATTTT
TRBD2,TRBV7-6,TRBJ2-1,-,CASSLLAGGFSYNEQFF,TGTGCCAGCAGCTTACTGGCGGGGGGCTTCTCCTACAATGAGCAGTTCTTC
TRBD1,TRBV27,TRBJ1-5,-,CASCRQGPNQPQHF,TGTGCCAGCTGTAGACAGGGGCCCAATCAGCCCCAGCATTTT
-,TRBV19,TRBJ1-1,-,CASSIGTGWHTEAFF,TGTGCCAGTAGTATAGGGACGGGGTGGCACACTGAAGCTTTCTTT
-,TRBV7-2,TRBJ1-1,few,CASSLVRDTEAFF,TGTGCCAGCAGCTTAGTCAGGGACACTGAAGCTTTCTTT
TRBD1,TRBV27,TRBJ1-2,-,CASSPGTGGNYGYTF,TGTGCCAGCAGTCCAGGGACAGGGGGCAACTATGGCTACACCTTC
-,TRBV18,TRBJ1-2,-,CASSPRSGREGYTF,TGTGCCAGCTCACCACGGTCCGGGAGGGAGGGCTACACCTTC
TRBD2,TRBV5-1,TRBJ2-1,-,CASSLWASGPDDEQFF,TGCGCCAGCAGCTTATGGGCTAGCGGACCGGACGATGAGCAGTTCTTC